The 2 T cell receptor delta chains given below trace back to one sample, sequenced in a study of gamma-delta T cells after stem cell transplantation. TCRdb fed the RT-PCR reads into CATT to redo clone calling. The table has under 2,000 delta-chain clones, more than 7% seen once; the top ten hold more than 40%. The source material was gamma-delta T cells. The source is a human donor. It is not recorded whose cells these are; they may come from a transplant donor.

Turning to this clone: A single base separates this from a much larger clone, so it may be a read error. Other nucleotide sequences in the sample specify the same CDR3. The V gene is TRDV2, the J gene TRDJ1, with 12 positions matching TRDD3. The CDR3 length is 19 residues. Trimming at V came to 0 bases and at J to 11 bases, leaving 21 bases not matched to a gene. The germline V gene encodes CDR1 GEAIGNYY and CDR2 EKD. The CDR3 sequence: CACDTVVGGKGWGIRELIF. The CDR3 DNA reads TGTGCCTGTGACACCGTGGTCGGGGGCAAGGGCTGGGGGATACGCGAGCTCATCTTT.

Concerning this clone: TCRdb assigns this DNA the protein of a much larger clone, which departs from its translation at residue 12; this likely reflects a read error, and the protein shown comes from translating the DNA. The chain carries TRDV2 and TRDJ3, with 10 positions matching TRDD3. The CDR3 is made up of 19 amino acids. Per the germline V gene, CDR1 is GEAIGNYY and CDR2 is EKD. CDR3 DNA: TGTGCCTGTGACACCGTGGGGGATACACTCTCCCGGGACACCCGACAGATGTTTTTC. It specifies CACDTVGDTLSRDTRQMFF.